This entry describes one T cell receptor (beta chain). Profiling that covered TCR beta VDJ and CDR3 relied on genomic DNA as its template. TCRdb re-derived calls from the reads in MiXCR, one entry per CDR3 protein. The sample has roughly 300,000 distinct CDR3 sequences; about 56% are singletons. This sample stems from a study of CD8+CD57+ T cells in acquired aplastic anemia. The CDR3 covers 15 residues. With 4 bases clipped from V and 8 bases from J, the junction kept 7 bases outside the gene matches. Germline CDR1 SGHTA, CDR2 FQGNSA. The receptor was isolated from a human donor with severe aplastic anemia or a healthy control (not recorded which). This chain connects TRBV7-2 to TRBJ2-3, with TRBD2 matching 12 bases. Sequenced: sorted CD4+, CD8+, or CD8+CD57+ T cells (not recorded which) from PBMCs. CDR3 in amino acids: CASSWTSGTDVTQYF. CDR3 nucleotide sequence: TGTGCCAGCAGCTGGACTAGCGGGACGGATGTTACGCAGTATTTT.